This T cell receptor beta chain was sequenced in a study of T cell responses to AZD1222 COVID-19 vaccine. Broader study findings: Mostly white British, mostly female donors; authors suggested clonal diversity may be underestimated. In all cases, repertoires were sampled only after the peak T cell response. Unmutated regions of variants are reportedly targeted by nearly half of spike-specific TCRs.

V lost 5 bases to trimming and J lost 8 bases; unmatched junction nucleotides: 17. CDR1 KGHSH and CDR2 LQKENI come from the germline V gene. CDR3 length: 16 amino acids. Points on this clone: The antigen is undetermined.

TCRdb's table, derived via immunoSEQ multiplex PCR, lists solely in-frame clones and lacks some. Here the sample spans 95,000 to 120,000 clones, 88% being singletons. V usage is TRBV18 and J usage is TRBJ1-2; 7 bases line up with TRBD1. Specimen: peripheral blood, collected 28 days after the second AZD1222 dose. The receptor was isolated from an adult who received the AZD1222 COVID-19 vaccine. CDR3 in amino acids: CASSSDSGTETRGYTF. CDR3 DNA: TGTGCCAGCTCATCCGATAGCGGGACAGAAACGCGCGGCTACACCTTC.